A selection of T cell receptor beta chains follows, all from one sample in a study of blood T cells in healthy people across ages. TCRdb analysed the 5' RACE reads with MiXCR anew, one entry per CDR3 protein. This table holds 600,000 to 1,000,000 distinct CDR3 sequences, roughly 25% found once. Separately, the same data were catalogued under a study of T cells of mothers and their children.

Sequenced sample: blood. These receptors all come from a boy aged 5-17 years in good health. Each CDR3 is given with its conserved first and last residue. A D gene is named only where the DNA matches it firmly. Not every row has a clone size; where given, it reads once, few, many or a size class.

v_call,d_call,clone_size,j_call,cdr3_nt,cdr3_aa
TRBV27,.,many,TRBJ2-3,TGTGCCAGCAGTTTAGGGTTTAGCACAGATACGCAGTATTTT,CASSLGFSTDTQYF
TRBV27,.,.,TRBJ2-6,TGTGCCAGCAGTTCACGACCGGCTGGGGCCAACGTCCTGACTTTC,CASSSRPAGANVLTF
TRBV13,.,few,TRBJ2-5,TGTGCCAGCAGCCCTGCCAGGGCGAAAGAGACCCAGTACTTC,CASSPARAKETQYF
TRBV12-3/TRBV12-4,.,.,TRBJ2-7,TGTGCCAGCAGTTTTCAGAGGGTAGGCTACGAGCAGTACTTC,CASSFQRVGYEQYF
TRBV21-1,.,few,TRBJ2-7,TGTGCCAGCATGCCGCCCGGTACTTCCTACGAGCAGTACTTC,CASMPPGTSYEQYF
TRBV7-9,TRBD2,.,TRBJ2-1,TGTGCCAGCAGTTTACGACTAGCGGGGGATGTAGATGAGCAGTTCTTC,CASSLRLAGDVDEQFF
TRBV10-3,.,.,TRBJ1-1,TGTGCCATCAGGGATTTAACTGAAGCTTTCTTT,CAIRDLTEAFF
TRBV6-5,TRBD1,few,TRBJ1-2,TGTGCCAGTCGGACAGGGGAATATGGCTACACCTTC,CASRTGEYGYTF
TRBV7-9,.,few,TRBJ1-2,TGTGCCAGCATCCCCTCGGCGGGGGCTTATGGCTACACCTTC,CASIPSAGAYGYTF
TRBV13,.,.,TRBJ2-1,TGTGCCAGCAGCACGCCAGGATATGAGCAGTTCTTC,CASSTPGYEQFF
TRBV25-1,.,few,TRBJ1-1,TGTGCCAGCAGAATGCAGCCTAGCACTGAAGCTTTCTTT,CASRMQPSTEAFF
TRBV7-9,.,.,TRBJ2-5,TGTGCCAGCAGTCGAAGGGGGCGGGACGTCCGGGAGACCCAGTACTTC,CASSRRGRDVRETQYF
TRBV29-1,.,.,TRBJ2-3,TGCAGCGTCCAGGGGGGGGCCAGCACAGATACGCAGTATTTT,CSVQGGASTDTQYF
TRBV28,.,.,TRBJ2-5,TGTGCCAGCAATCCCCCGAGAACCCTGGGGGAGCAGTACTTC,CASNPPRTLGEQYF
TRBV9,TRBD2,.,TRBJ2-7,TGTGCCAGCAGCTCGAACCGGGGGGGAGGGAGCGAGCAGTACTTC,CASSSNRGGGSEQYF
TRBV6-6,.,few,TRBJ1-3,TGTGCCAGCAGTCCGAGACGAGGAACCTCTGGAAACACCATATATTTT,CASSPRRGTSGNTIYF